This T cell receptor (beta chain) was sequenced in a study of neurological immune-mediated disorders. Germline CDR1 is MNHNS and CDR2 is SASEGT. This CDR3 comprises 13 residues. Trimming removed 6 bases at V and 7 bases at J, with 15 bases between. Time point specified: technical triplicate 2. Ten or more counts support this clonotype. TCRdb analysed the 5' RACE reads with MiXCR anew, one entry per CDR3 protein. The data contain around 56,000 distinct CDR3 sequences, 24% of them seen just once; the ten biggest clones take up under 5.5%. Sequencing was done on a sample of PBMCs. The genes are TRBV6-1 and TRBJ2-5; unclear D gene. The receptor comes from a man aged 60 to 69 with HTLV-1-associated myelopathy (HAM/TSP). This CDR3 is CASRGDPSGTQYF. DNA of the CDR3: TGTGCCAGCAGAGGCGATCCGTCGGGGACCCAGTACTTC.